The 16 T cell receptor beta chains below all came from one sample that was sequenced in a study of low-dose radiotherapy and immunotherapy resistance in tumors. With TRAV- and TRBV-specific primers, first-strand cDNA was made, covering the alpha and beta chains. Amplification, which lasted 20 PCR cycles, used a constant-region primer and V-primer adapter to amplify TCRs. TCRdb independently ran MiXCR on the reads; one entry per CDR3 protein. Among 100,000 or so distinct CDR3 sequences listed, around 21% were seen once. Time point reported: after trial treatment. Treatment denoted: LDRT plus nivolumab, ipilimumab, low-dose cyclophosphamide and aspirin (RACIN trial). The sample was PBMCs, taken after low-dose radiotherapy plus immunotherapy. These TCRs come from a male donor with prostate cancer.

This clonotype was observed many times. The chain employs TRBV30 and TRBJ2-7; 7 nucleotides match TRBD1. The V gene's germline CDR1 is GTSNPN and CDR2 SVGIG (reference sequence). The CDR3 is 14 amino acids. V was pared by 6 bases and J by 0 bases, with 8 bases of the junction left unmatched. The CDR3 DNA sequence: TGTGCCTGTGCCCTGACAGGGCCCTCCTACGAGCAGTACTTC. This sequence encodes CACALTGPSYEQYF. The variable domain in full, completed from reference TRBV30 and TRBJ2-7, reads SQTIHQWPATLVQPVGSPLSLECTVEGTSNPNLYWYRQAAGRGLQLLFYSVGIGQISSEVPQNLSASRPQDRQFILSSKKLLLSDSGFYLCACALTGPSYEQYFGPGTRLTVT.

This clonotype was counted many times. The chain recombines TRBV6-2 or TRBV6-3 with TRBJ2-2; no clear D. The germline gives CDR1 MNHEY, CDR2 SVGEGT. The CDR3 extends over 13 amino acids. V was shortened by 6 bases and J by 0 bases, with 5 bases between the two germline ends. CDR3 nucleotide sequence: TGTGCCAGCAGGGGATCGAACACCGGGGAGCTGTTTTTT. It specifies CASRGSNTGELFF.

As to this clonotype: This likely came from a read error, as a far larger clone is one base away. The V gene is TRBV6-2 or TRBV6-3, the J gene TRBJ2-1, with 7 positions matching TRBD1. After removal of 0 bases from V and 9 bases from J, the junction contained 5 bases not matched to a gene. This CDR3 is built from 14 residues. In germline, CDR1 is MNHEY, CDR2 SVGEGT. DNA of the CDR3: TGTGCCAGCAGTTACTCATCTGGACAGGTTGAGCAGTTCTTC. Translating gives CASSYSSGQVEQFF.

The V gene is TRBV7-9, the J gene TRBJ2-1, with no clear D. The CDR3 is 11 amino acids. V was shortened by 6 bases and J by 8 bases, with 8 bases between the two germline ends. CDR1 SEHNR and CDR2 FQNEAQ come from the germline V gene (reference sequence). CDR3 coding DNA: TGTGCCAGCAGATTGAGGCATGAGCAGTTCTTC. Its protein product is CASRLRHEQFF.

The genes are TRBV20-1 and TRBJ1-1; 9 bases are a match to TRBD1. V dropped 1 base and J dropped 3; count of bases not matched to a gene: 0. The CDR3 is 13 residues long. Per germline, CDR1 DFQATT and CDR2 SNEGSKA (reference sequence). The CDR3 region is CSARGTGDTEAFF. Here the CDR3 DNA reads TGCAGTGCTAGAGGGACAGGGGACACTGAAGCTTTCTTT.

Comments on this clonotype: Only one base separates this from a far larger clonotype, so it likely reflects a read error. CDR3 coding DNA: TGTGCCAGCAGCAGGCCCAAGGTCGCAGATACGCAGTATTTT. It is translated as CASSRPKVADTQYF. This sequence joins TRBV13 and TRBJ2-3; D not resolved. Trimming removed 5 bases at V and 4 bases at J, with 13 bases between. Germline V gene data show CDR1 as PRHDT and CDR2 as FYEKMQ (reference sequence). The CDR3 covers 14 residues.

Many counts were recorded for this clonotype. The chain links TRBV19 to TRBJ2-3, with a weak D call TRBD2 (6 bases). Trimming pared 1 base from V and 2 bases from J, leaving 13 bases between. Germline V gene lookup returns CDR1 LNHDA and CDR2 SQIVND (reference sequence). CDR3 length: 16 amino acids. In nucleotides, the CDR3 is TGTGCCAGTAGTATAGGGCGGGGCCACTACACAGATACGCAGTATTTT. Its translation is CASSIGRGHYTDTQYF.

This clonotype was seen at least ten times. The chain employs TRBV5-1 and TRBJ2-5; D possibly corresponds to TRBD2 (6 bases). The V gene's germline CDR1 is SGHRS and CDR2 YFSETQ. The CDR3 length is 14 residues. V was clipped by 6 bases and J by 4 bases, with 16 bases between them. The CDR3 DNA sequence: TGCGCCAGCACCCCGGGACTTCTCGGAGAGACCCAGTACTTC. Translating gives CASTPGLLGETQYF.

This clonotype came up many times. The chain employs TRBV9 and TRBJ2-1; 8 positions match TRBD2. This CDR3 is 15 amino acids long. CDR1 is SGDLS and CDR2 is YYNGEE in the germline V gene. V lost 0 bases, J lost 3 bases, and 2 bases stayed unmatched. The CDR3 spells CASSVEAGDYNEQFF. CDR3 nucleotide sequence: TGTGCCAGCAGCGTAGAAGCGGGGGACTACAATGAGCAGTTCTTC. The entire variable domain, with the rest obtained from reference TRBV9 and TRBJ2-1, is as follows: DSGVTQTPKHLITATGQRVTLRCSPRSGDLSVYWYQQSLDQGLQFLIQYYNGEERAKGNILERFSAQQFPDLHSELNLSSLELGDSALYFCASSVEAGDYNEQFFGPGTRLTVL.

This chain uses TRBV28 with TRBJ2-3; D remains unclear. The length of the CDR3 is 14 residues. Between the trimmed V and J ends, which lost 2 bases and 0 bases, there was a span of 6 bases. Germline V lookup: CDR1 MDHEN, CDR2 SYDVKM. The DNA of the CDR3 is TGTGCCAGCAGTTTAATGCGGAGCACAGATACGCAGTATTTT. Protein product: CASSLMRSTDTQYF.

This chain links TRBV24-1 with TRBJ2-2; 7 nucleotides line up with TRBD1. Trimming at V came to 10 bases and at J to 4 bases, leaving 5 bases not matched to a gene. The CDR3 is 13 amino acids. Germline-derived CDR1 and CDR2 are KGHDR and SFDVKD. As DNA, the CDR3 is TGTGCCACTAAGACAGGGAGCACCGGGGAGCTGTTTTTT. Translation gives CATKTGSTGELFF.

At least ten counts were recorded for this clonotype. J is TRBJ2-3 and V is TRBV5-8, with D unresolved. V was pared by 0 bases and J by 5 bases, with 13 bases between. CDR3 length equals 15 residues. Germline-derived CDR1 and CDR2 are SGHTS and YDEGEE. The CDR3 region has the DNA TGTGCCAGCAGCTTGGAGCCGCTGGGTTTAGATACGCAGTATTTT. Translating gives CASSLEPLGLDTQYF.

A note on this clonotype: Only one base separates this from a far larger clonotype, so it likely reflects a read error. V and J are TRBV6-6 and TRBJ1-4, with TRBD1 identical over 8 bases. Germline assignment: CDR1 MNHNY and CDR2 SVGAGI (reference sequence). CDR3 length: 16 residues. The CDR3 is CSSSRQGLVTNEKLFF. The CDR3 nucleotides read TGTTCCAGCAGTCGACAGGGGCTGGTAACTAATGAAAAACTGTTTTTT.

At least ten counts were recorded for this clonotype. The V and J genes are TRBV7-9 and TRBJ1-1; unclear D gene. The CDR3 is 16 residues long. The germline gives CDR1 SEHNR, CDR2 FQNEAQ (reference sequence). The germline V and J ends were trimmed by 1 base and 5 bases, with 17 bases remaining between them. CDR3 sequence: CASSLEDWRVGTEAFF. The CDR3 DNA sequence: TGTGCCAGCAGCTTAGAGGATTGGAGGGTCGGAACTGAAGCTTTCTTT.

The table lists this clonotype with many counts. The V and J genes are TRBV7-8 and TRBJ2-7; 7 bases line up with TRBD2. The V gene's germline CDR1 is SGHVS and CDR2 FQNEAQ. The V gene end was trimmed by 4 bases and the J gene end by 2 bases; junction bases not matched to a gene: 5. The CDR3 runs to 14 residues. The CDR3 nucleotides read TGTGCCAGCAGCTCACGTGGGGGGGCCTACGAGCAGTACTTC. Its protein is CASSSRGGAYEQYF.

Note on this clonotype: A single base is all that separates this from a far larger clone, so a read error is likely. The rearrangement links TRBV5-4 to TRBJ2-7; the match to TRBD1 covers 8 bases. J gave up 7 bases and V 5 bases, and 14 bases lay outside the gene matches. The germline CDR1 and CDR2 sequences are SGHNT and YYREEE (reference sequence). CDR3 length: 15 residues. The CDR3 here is CASSPGGRSYNEQYF. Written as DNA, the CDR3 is TGTGCCAGCAGTCCAGGGGGCAGATCCTACAATGAGCAGTACTTC.